This T cell receptor beta chain was observed in a study of graft-versus-host responses after intestinal transplantation. Across the study: All recipients got anti-thymocyte globulin induction, then tacrolimus and steroids for roughly 3 years. Study results and caveats: Individuals who had graft-donor T cell macrochimerism had allografts that showed high graft-versus-host to host-versus-graft clonal ratios. Peak GvH clone levels in circulation were associated with early post-transplant HvG declines. Recipient-marrow GvH clones were detected, some having first appeared in ileum or blood.

Comment on this clone: Its antigen is still unknown.

Produced via immunoSEQ multiplex PCR; TCRdb's table is partial and in-frame only. The sample yields 24,000 or so clones, 83% seen once. Germline V gives CDR1 MNHEY, CDR2 SVGAGI. CDR3 size: 15 residues. Between the trimmed V and J ends, which lost 0 bases and 0 bases, there was a span of 7 bases. The specimen was PBMCs, collected 28 days after intestinal transplant. This receptor was obtained from a human patient who received an intestinal transplant, so some T cells may come from the graft donor. The chain joins TRBV6-5 to TRBJ2-3, with D perhaps TRBD1 (5 bases). The DNA for the CDR3 is TGTGCCAGCAGTTACTCGACAGCTAGCACAGATACGCAGTATTTT. Translated: CASSYSTASTDTQYF.